A selection of T cell receptor beta chains follows, all from one sample in a study of vaccination and CD4 T cells after COVID-19. These receptors have no known antigen. TCRdb recomputed calls from the PCR reads with MiXCR, one row per CDR3 protein. The sample carries about 14,000 distinct CDR3 sequences, around a third recorded once. The source was CD4+ T cells from blood, cultured in vitro, collected after SARS-CoV-2 vaccination. The receptors were sampled from a human donor who had recovered from COVID-19. Both conserved end residues are trimmed from each CDR3.

V	J	CDR3
TRBV28	TRBJ1-5	ASSVTGLSNQPQH
TRBV28	TRBJ1-5	ASSSRYQPQH
TRBV19	TRBJ2-1	ASSIVKSGRNEQF
TRBV20-1	TRBJ2-7	SARVGYEQY
TRBV20-1	TRBJ2-3	SASADTQY
TRBV7-8	TRBJ2-1	ASSLGRRYNEQF
TRBV6-2/TRBV6-3	TRBJ2-3	ASSFRGGTDTQY
TRBV20-1	TRBJ1-5	SARDSGSQH
TRBV7-6	TRBJ2-7	ASSLGGTSGRARGYEQY
TRBV20-1	TRBJ2-3	SATNWYTDTQY
TRBV6-5	TRBJ1-2	ASSYFTSDSPRGGYT
TRBV29-1	TRBJ2-1	SVGGQAVGGEQF
TRBV6-1	TRBJ2-7	ASSILPRGGKTHEQY
TRBV12-3/TRBV12-4	TRBJ1-6	ASSPRADYNSPLH
TRBV20-1	TRBJ2-1	SARGDRGRIDEQF
TRBV6-2/TRBV6-3	TRBJ2-1	ASSRHASYNEQF